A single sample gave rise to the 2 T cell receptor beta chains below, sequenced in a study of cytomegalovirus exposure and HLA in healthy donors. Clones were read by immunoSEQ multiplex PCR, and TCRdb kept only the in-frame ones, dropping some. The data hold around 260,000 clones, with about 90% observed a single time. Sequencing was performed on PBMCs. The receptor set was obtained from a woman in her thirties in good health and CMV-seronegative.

The CDR3 coding sequence is TGTGCCAGCAGTCAGAGCTATGGCTACACCTTC. Amino acid sequence: CASSQSYGYTF. The chain combines TRBV28 with TRBJ1-2; no clear D. CDR1 is MDHEN and CDR2 is SYDVKM in the germline V gene. Trimming shortened V by 5 bases and J by 4 bases, and 5 bases separated the two germline ends. The CDR3 has 11 residues.

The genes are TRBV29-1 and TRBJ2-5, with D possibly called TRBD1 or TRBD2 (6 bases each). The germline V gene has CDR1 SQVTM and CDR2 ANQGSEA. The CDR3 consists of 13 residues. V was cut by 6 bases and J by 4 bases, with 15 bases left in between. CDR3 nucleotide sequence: TGCAGCGTCGGTATCGGGGGCGGAGAGACCCAGTACTTC. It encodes CSVGIGGGETQYF.